This is a list of T cell receptor beta chains from one sample in a study of T-cell memory formation after mild COVID-19. MiXCR, applied by TCRdb to the 5' RACE reads, yields one record per CDR3 protein. This table has approximately 210,000 distinct CDR3 sequences, roughly a tenth appearing once. Sequenced material: PBMCs or a T cell subset sorted from them (not recorded which). These receptors were collected from a young man who had mild COVID-19 (a few samples of this study predate the infection). Cell type and time point are not known. The CDR3 runs from the conserved cysteine through the conserved F or W. A D gene is named only where the DNA matches it firmly. Size is stated for part of the rows, as once, few or many counts, or as a class when the clone is expanded.

J gene: TRBJ2-1
V gene: TRBV24-1
clone size: NA
D gene: TRBD2
CDR3 DNA: TGTGCCGCAGGCGCGGGGGGGCCGAGCAATGAGCAGTTCTTC
CDR3 protein: CAAGAGGPSNEQFF

J gene: TRBJ2-1
V gene: TRBV4-3
clone size: NA
D gene: TRBD2
CDR3 DNA: TGCGCCAGCAGCCAAGAAGTCCCGGGACTAGCGGGGAGGCAGTTCTTC
CDR3 protein: CASSQEVPGLAGRQFF

J gene: TRBJ1-2
V gene: TRBV7-9
clone size: NA
D gene: NA
CDR3 DNA: TGTGCCAGCAGCTTAGGGGGGAGAGGCTACACCTTC
CDR3 protein: CASSLGGRGYTF

J gene: TRBJ2-3
V gene: TRBV6-5
clone size: few
D gene: NA
CDR3 DNA: TGTGCCAGCAGCAGGAGTCACACAGATACGCAGTATTTT
CDR3 protein: CASSRSHTDTQYF

J gene: TRBJ2-2
V gene: TRBV5-1
clone size: NA
D gene: NA
CDR3 DNA: TGCGCCAGCAGCTTGGAGACGAACACCGGGGAGCTGTTTTTT
CDR3 protein: CASSLETNTGELFF

J gene: TRBJ2-1
V gene: TRBV7-9
clone size: many
D gene: TRBD2
CDR3 DNA: TGTGCCAGCAGCTTAGCAGCGGGGGGGGAGGGAGAGCAGTTCTTC
CDR3 protein: CASSLAAGGEGEQFF

J gene: TRBJ2-1
V gene: TRBV18
clone size: few
D gene: NA
CDR3 DNA: TGTGCCAGCTTCAGGGGGGGATCCTACAATGAGCAGTTCTTC
CDR3 protein: CASFRGGSYNEQFF

J gene: TRBJ1-1
V gene: TRBV18
clone size: many
D gene: NA
CDR3 DNA: TGTGCCAGCTCACCCCGGGCAGGGGTGGTTGAAGCTTTCTTT
CDR3 protein: CASSPRAGVVEAFF

J gene: TRBJ2-1
V gene: TRBV7-2
clone size: few
D gene: NA
CDR3 DNA: TGTGCCAGCAGCGCGTGGGCGCGGGGGCTCCTTTTGGGCACCTACAATGAGCAGTTCTTC
CDR3 protein: CASSAWARGLLLGTYNEQFF

J gene: TRBJ2-1
V gene: TRBV6-1
clone size: NA
D gene: NA
CDR3 DNA: TGTGCCAGCAGTGAGAGCCGCTCCTACAATGAGCAGTTCTTC
CDR3 protein: CASSESRSYNEQFF

J gene: TRBJ2-2
V gene: TRBV7-7
clone size: many
D gene: NA
CDR3 DNA: TGTGCTAGCAGCTACCGACCCAACACCGGGGAGCTGTTTTTT
CDR3 protein: CASSYRPNTGELFF

J gene: TRBJ2-2
V gene: TRBV7-2
clone size: NA
D gene: NA
CDR3 DNA: TGTGCCAGCAGCGTTCAGCGTTTGGGGTCCGGGGAGCTGTTTTTT
CDR3 protein: CASSVQRLGSGELFF

J gene: TRBJ1-1
V gene: TRBV20-1
clone size: few
D gene: NA
CDR3 DNA: TGCAGTGCTAGACAGGGGAACACTGAAGCTTTCTTT
CDR3 protein: CSARQGNTEAFF

J gene: TRBJ1-1
V gene: TRBV29-1
clone size: NA
D gene: NA
CDR3 DNA: TGCAGCGTTCTACATAACACTGAAGCTTTCTTT
CDR3 protein: CSVLHNTEAFF

J gene: TRBJ2-3
V gene: TRBV4-3
clone size: few
D gene: NA
CDR3 DNA: TGCGCCAGCAGCCAGGGGGGCGGGTTAGGCCCAGATACGCAGTATTTT
CDR3 protein: CASSQGGGLGPDTQYF

J gene: TRBJ1-2
V gene: TRBV5-1
clone size: NA
D gene: NA
CDR3 DNA: TGCGCCAGCAGCTTGGAAGGGGAAGGCTACACCTTC
CDR3 protein: CASSLEGEGYTF

J gene: TRBJ2-5
V gene: TRBV12-5
clone size: few
D gene: NA
CDR3 DNA: TGTGCTAGTGGTGGAGACGGTCTGGAGACCCAGTACTTC
CDR3 protein: CASGGDGLETQYF

J gene: TRBJ1-4
V gene: TRBV20-1
clone size: few
D gene: TRBD1
CDR3 DNA: TGCAGTACCCGGCCGACAGGGAATGATAATGAAAAACTGTTTTTT
CDR3 protein: CSTRPTGNDNEKLFF

J gene: TRBJ2-1
V gene: TRBV19
clone size: NA
D gene: NA
CDR3 DNA: TGTGCCAGTAGTATAATAACAGGGAGTGATGAGCAGTTCTTC
CDR3 protein: CASSIITGSDEQFF

J gene: TRBJ1-1
V gene: TRBV7-2
clone size: NA
D gene: TRBD1
CDR3 DNA: TGTGCCAGCAGCTCTGGGACAGGGAGGGAAATGAACACTGAAGCTTTCTTT
CDR3 protein: CASSSGTGREMNTEAFF

J gene: TRBJ2-3
V gene: TRBV6-2/TRBV6-3
clone size: NA
D gene: NA
CDR3 DNA: TGTGCCAGCACCCAGGGGACTACGCAGTATTTT
CDR3 protein: CASTQGTTQYF

J gene: TRBJ2-5
V gene: TRBV10-3
clone size: few
D gene: TRBD2
CDR3 DNA: TGTGCCATTGGACTAGCGGGCCAAGAGACCCAGTACTTC
CDR3 protein: CAIGLAGQETQYF